A selection of T cell receptor beta chains follows, all from one sample in a study of cytomegalovirus exposure and HLA in healthy donors. Sequencing was performed with immunoSEQ multiplex PCR; in TCRdb, only in-frame clones are kept and a portion is missing. The sample shows some 60,000 clones, roughly 96% of them seen only once. Sequencing input: PBMCs. The receptor set was obtained from a man younger than 30 in good health and CMV-seronegative. Each CDR3 is given with its conserved first and last residue. Each record gives: V gene, J gene, D gene, CDR3 protein. A D gene is named only where the DNA matches it firmly.

>TRBV6-1|TRBJ2-2|TRBD2
CASNWFREDTGELFF
>TRBV27|TRBJ2-1|TRBD2
CASSRTSGIYNEQFF
>TRBV2|TRBJ2-1|TRBD2
CASRPRGGEGIDEQFF
>TRBV5-6|TRBJ1-2|NA
CASREGSSGYTF
>TRBV28|TRBJ1-4|NA
CASSSQGLNEKLFF
>TRBV10-3|TRBJ2-1|TRBD2
CAISTGLNHNEQFF
>TRBV27|TRBJ2-1|NA
CASSRGTSYNEQFF
>TRBV4-1|TRBJ2-3|NA
CASSLGGGNTDTQYF
>TRBV13|TRBJ1-1|TRBD1
CASSPDRTGAEAFF
>TRBV5-4|TRBJ2-5|NA
CASSLWAETQYF
>TRBV29-1|TRBJ2-7|NA
CSVVGVEQYF
>TRBV2|TRBJ2-1|NA
CASRTSGLVDEQFF
>TRBV5-6|TRBJ2-7|TRBD2
CASSLALAGGTIYEQYF
>TRBV7-8|TRBJ1-1|NA
CASSLRRGLGNTEAFF
>TRBV27|TRBJ2-1|TRBD2
CASSISSSGYYNEQFF
>TRBV9|TRBJ2-3|TRBD2
CASRGRLAGDADTQYF
>TRBV7-9|TRBJ1-5|NA
CASSLEGSQPQHF
>TRBV4-3|TRBJ2-7|NA
CASSQDLGLYEQYF
>TRBV2|TRBJ2-1|TRBD2
CASSELREVTYNEQFF
>TRBV11-2|TRBJ2-3|NA
CASSLDWSRRDTQYF
>TRBV5-1|TRBJ1-4|TRBD1
CASSSRGGGEKLFF
>TRBV2|TRBJ2-5|TRBD2
CASSDWSGSSQETQYF
>TRBV30|TRBJ2-3|NA
CAWSVMRGDTQYF